These T cell receptor beta chains were read from a single sample in a study of blood T cell repertoires in COVID-19. Produced via immunoSEQ multiplex PCR; TCRdb's table is partial and in-frame only. The sample lists roughly 150,000 clones, 84% occurring once. Material: peripheral blood. Source of these receptors: a man in his 70s with active or convalescent COVID-19. The CDR3 runs from the conserved cysteine through the conserved F or W. A D gene is named only where the DNA matches it firmly. A clone size is listed for some rows: how often the clone was seen (once, few, many), or a class if it is expanded.

j_call v_call d_call clone_size cdr3_aa cdr3_nt
TRBJ2-5 TRBV7-2 TRBD1 once CASSQSGGRGQTQYF TGTGCCAGCAGCCAGTCAGGGGGCAGGGGGCAGACCCAGTACTTC
TRBJ1-2 TRBV28 - - CASTPINVNYGYTF TGTGCCAGCACCCCTATAAATGTAAACTATGGCTACACCTTC
TRBJ1-2 TRBV18 - - CASSPQGIDYGYTF TGTGCCAGCTCACCTCAGGGGATCGACTATGGCTACACCTTC
TRBJ1-1 TRBV10-3 TRBD1 - CAISDRGRGNTEAFF TGTGCCATCAGTGACAGGGGGCGGGGGAACACTGAAGCTTTCTTT
TRBJ1-4 TRBV18 - - CASSPLGTAGGEKLFF TGTGCCAGCTCACCCCTGGGCACGGCCGGGGGTGAAAAACTGTTTTTT
TRBJ2-7 TRBV28 TRBD2 few CASTPWEGNYEQYF TGTGCCAGCACCCCCTGGGAGGGAAATTACGAGCAGTACTTC
TRBJ2-7 TRBV18 - - CASSQYQGQGEQYF TGTGCCAGCTCACAGTATCAGGGGCAGGGCGAGCAGTACTTC
TRBJ2-1 TRBV9 - once CASSVTGSSYNEQFF TGTGCCAGCAGCGTTACAGGGAGTTCCTACAATGAGCAGTTCTTC
TRBJ1-3 TRBV5-1 - - CASSLDLGPGNTIYF TGCGCCAGCAGCTTGGATCTAGGCCCTGGAAACACCATATATTTT
TRBJ2-2 TRBV19 - - CATLARGYSGELFF TGTGCCACTCTCGCCCGCGGTTACTCCGGGGAGCTGTTTTTT
TRBJ1-4 TRBV11-2 - - CASSLDAGSGEKLFF TGTGCCAGCAGCTTAGATGCGGGGTCTGGAGAAAAACTGTTTTTT
TRBJ1-2 TRBV7-9 - - CASSKDSYYGYTF TGTGCCAGCAGCAAGGACAGTTACTATGGCTACACCTTC
TRBJ2-5 TRBV5-1 TRBD2 once CASSSLSGGVGETQYF TGCGCCAGCAGCTCCCTTAGCGGGGGGGTTGGGGAGACCCAGTACTTC
TRBJ1-1 TRBV7-2 - - CASSLLLFEAFF TGTGCCAGCAGCTTACTCCTTTTTGAAGCTTTCTTT
TRBJ2-5 TRBV4-3 TRBD1 - CASSQDARQGLMTQYF TGCGCCAGCAGCCAAGATGCTCGACAGGGCCTGATGACCCAGTACTTC
TRBJ1-1 TRBV10-2 - - CASSAESTGNTEAFF TGCGCCAGCAGTGCTGAATCGACAGGTAACACTGAAGCTTTCTTT
TRBJ1-5 TRBV11-2 - - CASSLGQPDQPQHF TGTGCCAGCAGCTTGGGGCAGCCGGATCAGCCCCAGCATTTT
TRBJ1-4 TRBV2 TRBD1 - CASSPTGVREKLFF TGTGCCAGCAGTCCGACAGGGGTCCGAGAAAAACTGTTTTTT
TRBJ1-2 TRBV25-1 - - CASSDSLNYGYTF TGTGCCAGCAGTGATAGCCTTAACTATGGCTACACCTTC
TRBJ2-7 TRBV7-8 TRBD2 - CASSLAGLAYEQYF TGTGCCAGCAGCTTAGCTGGACTAGCCTACGAGCAGTACTTC
TRBJ2-7 TRBV12-1 - - CASSSGREQYF TGTGCCAGCAGCTCGGGGAGGGAGCAGTACTTC
TRBJ2-2 TRBV6-2/TRBV6-3 TRBD1 - CASSRQGAGELFF TGTGCCAGCAGCCGACAGGGGGCCGGGGAGCTGTTTTTT
TRBJ2-1 TRBV9 - once CASSVDGGNPYNEQFF TGTGCCAGCAGCGTAGATGGGGGGAACCCCTACAATGAGCAGTTCTTC
TRBJ2-3 TRBV6-1 - - CASSERLDRKDTQYF TGTGCCAGCAGTGAAAGACTCGACCGGAAGGATACGCAGTATTTT
TRBJ2-2 TRBV5-1 - - CASSVGQNTGELFF TGCGCCAGCAGCGTGGGACAGAACACCGGGGAGCTGTTTTTT
TRBJ1-2 TRBV10-1 - - CASSNRQRINYGYTF TGCGCCAGCAGTAACCGTCAGAGGATAAACTATGGCTACACCTTC
TRBJ1-2 TRBV19 - once CASGRATVTYGYTF TGTGCCAGCGGGAGGGCGACAGTCACCTATGGCTACACCTTC
TRBJ1-2 TRBV30 TRBD1 - CAWKLRDRGVPRYGYTF TGTGCCTGGAAGCTCCGGGACAGGGGAGTCCCTCGCTATGGCTACACCTTC
TRBJ2-5 TRBV5-1 - - CASSLGRGQETQYF TGCGCCAGCAGCTTGGGCCGGGGACAAGAGACCCAGTACTTC
TRBJ2-5 TRBV18 - - CASSPPSGSQETQYF TGTGCCAGCTCACCACCATCAGGGTCCCAAGAGACCCAGTACTTC
TRBJ2-7 TRBV18 TRBD1 - CASSPGTGRDEQYF TGTGCCAGCTCACCCGGGACAGGGAGGGACGAGCAGTACTTC
TRBJ2-1 TRBV7-9 TRBD2 once CASSLALISGGSTDEQFF TGTGCCAGCAGCTTAGCGCTAATTTCTGGCGGGAGTACGGATGAGCAGTTCTTC
TRBJ1-2 TRBV7-9 TRBD1 - CASSAGTGENYGYTF TGTGCCAGCAGCGCCGGGACAGGGGAAAACTATGGCTACACCTTC
TRBJ1-1 TRBV6-5 - - CASTGGGQHTEAFF TGTGCCAGCACCGGAGGTGGACAGCACACTGAAGCTTTCTTT
TRBJ1-1 TRBV30 - - CAWTPSSEAEAFF TGTGCCTGGACTCCCAGCTCGGAGGCTGAAGCTTTCTTT
TRBJ2-3 TRBV5-4 TRBD2 - CASSPGRGADTQYF TGTGCCAGCAGCCCCGGGCGGGGGGCAGATACGCAGTATTTT
TRBJ2-3 TRBV9 TRBD2 - CASSGTSVDTQYF TGTGCCAGCAGCGGGACTAGCGTAGATACGCAGTATTTT
TRBJ2-1 TRBV7-9 - once CAIPRGGVDEQFF TGTGCCATCCCGCGAGGGGGAGTGGATGAGCAGTTCTTC
TRBJ2-2 TRBV18 - - CASSPRDKNTGELFF TGTGCCAGCTCACCCCGGGACAAGAACACCGGGGAGCTGTTTTTT
TRBJ2-1 TRBV5-1 - few CASSLGVGGPYNEQFF TGCGCCAGCAGCTTGGGGGTGGGAGGCCCCTACAATGAGCAGTTCTTC
TRBJ2-1 TRBV5-1 - once CASSLGGPYNEQFF TGCGCCAGCAGCTTGGGAGGGCCTTACAATGAGCAGTTCTTC
TRBJ1-1 TRBV2 - - CASSERSEAFF TGTGCCAGCAGTGAGCGAAGCGAAGCTTTCTTT
TRBJ2-2 TRBV24-1 TRBD1 - CATREGARELFF TGTGCCACCAGAGAGGGGGCCCGGGAGCTGTTTTTT
TRBJ2-1 TRBV5-6 TRBD2 once CASSPGWRGVPLEQFF TGTGCCAGCAGCCCCGGGTGGCGGGGGGTTCCACTTGAGCAGTTCTTC
TRBJ1-1 TRBV7-2 - - CASSSPRRAKPEAFF TGTGCCAGCAGCTCCCCCCGCAGGGCAAAGCCTGAAGCTTTCTTT
TRBJ1-2 TRBV13 - - CASSLGRYGYTF TGTGCCAGCAGCTTAGGTAGATATGGCTACACCTTC
TRBJ2-2 TRBV7-8 - many CATIGNQGKTGELFF TGTGCCACAATAGGGAACCAGGGGAAGACCGGGGAGCTGTTTTTT
TRBJ2-7 TRBV2 - - CASTRRAYEQYF TGTGCCAGCACCCGCAGGGCTTACGAGCAGTACTTC
TRBJ1-5 TRBV2 - - CASMAGYDQPQHF TGTGCCAGCATGGCAGGGTACGATCAGCCCCAGCATTTT
TRBJ1-2 TRBV29-1 - - CSVRVDYGYTF TGCAGCGTCAGGGTTGACTATGGCTACACCTTC
TRBJ1-2 TRBV6-5 - - CASSYGRYGYTF TGTGCCAGCAGTTACGGCAGATATGGCTACACCTTC